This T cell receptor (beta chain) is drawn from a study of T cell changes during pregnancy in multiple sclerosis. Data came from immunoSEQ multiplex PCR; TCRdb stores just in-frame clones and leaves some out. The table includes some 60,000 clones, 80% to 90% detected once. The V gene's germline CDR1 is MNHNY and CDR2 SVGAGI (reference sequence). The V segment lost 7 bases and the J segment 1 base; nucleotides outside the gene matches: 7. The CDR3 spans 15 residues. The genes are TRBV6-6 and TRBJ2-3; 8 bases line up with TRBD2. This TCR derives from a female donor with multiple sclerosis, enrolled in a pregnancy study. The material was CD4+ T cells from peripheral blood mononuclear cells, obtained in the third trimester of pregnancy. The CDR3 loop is CASTPPAGGTDTQYF. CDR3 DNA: TGTGCCAGCACCCCACCAGCGGGGGGCACAGATACGCAGTATTTT.